Presented here are 5 T cell receptor beta chains from one specimen sequenced in a study of cytomegalovirus exposure and HLA in healthy donors. 60 Vbeta and 13 Jbeta primers were used in PCR. The method was immunoSEQ multiplex PCR; TCRdb's version includes in-frame clones alone and lacks a portion of them. The sample consists of about 200,000 clones, about four fifths of them appearing once. Sequenced material: PBMCs. Source of these receptors: a woman under 30 in good health and CMV-seronegative.

The chain uses TRBV5-3 and TRBJ2-7; a possible D gene is TRBD2 (6 bases). TRBV5-3 is an ORF for which the function is uncertain. V lost 4 bases to trimming and J lost 3 bases, with 20 bases between them. This CDR3 is 16 amino acids long. The CDR3: CARSGAEGTSIYEQYV. DNA of the CDR3: TGTGCCAGAAGCGGAGCGGAGGGGACCAGTATCTACGAGCAGTACGTC.

The chain combines TRBV7-2 with TRBJ2-1; TRBD2 is a possible D gene (6 bases). CDR3 length equals 16 residues. Germline CDR1 reads SGHTA; CDR2 reads FQGNSA. V was clipped by 1 base and J by 1 base, with 11 bases between them. CDR3 in amino acids: CASSLVGTASYNEQFF. CDR3 bases: TGTGCCAGCAGCTTAGTGGGGACTGCTTCCTACAATGAGCAGTTCTTC.

The chain recombines TRBV7-9 with TRBJ2-1; 9 nucleotides agree with TRBD2. Germline assignment: CDR1 SEHNR and CDR2 FQNEAQ (reference sequence). The junction had 16 bases not matched to a gene; V was cut back by 3 bases and J by 4 bases. This CDR3 is 19 amino acids long. This chain's CDR3 is CASSFGLARRQSRYNEQFF. CDR3 DNA: TGTGCCAGCAGCTTTGGACTAGCGCGAAGACAGAGCCGGTACAATGAGCAGTTCTTC.

V gene TRBV11-2 combines with J gene TRBJ1-1, with unresolved D. V shed 2 bases and J shed 3 bases, with 7 bases lying between them. The CDR3 covers 13 residues. Germline CDR1 and CDR2: SGHAT and FQNNGV. CDR3 coding DNA: TGTGCCAGCAGCTTAACGGACTACACTGAAGCTTTCTTT. Encoded protein: CASSLTDYTEAFF. Full variable domain (outside the CDR3, taken from reference TRBV11-2 and TRBJ1-1): EAGVAQSPRYKIIEKRQSVAFWCNPISGHATLYWYQQILGQGPKLLIQFQNNGVVDDSQLPKDRFSAERLKGVDSTLKIQPAKLEDSAVYLCASSLTDYTEAFFGQGTRLTVV.

J is TRBJ2-3 and V is TRBV9; 11 nucleotides agree with TRBD1. Trimming removed 4 bases from V and 6 bases from J; junction bases left unmatched: 13. Germline assignment: CDR1 SGDLS and CDR2 YYNGEE. This CDR3 is built from 17 residues. The CDR3: CASSLTPGQGAVDTQYF. The CDR3 nucleotides are TGTGCCAGCAGCCTAACCCCCGGACAGGGGGCAGTGGATACGCAGTATTTT.